The 2 T cell receptor beta chains below come from one sample, sequenced in a study of T-cell memory formation after mild COVID-19. TCRdb reanalysed the 5' RACE reads using MiXCR and keeps one entry per CDR3 protein. Of some 260,000 distinct CDR3 sequences listed, less than 20% are singletons. Input material: PBMCs or a T cell subset sorted from them (not recorded which). The receptors here all came from a man between 18 and 29 years old who had mild COVID-19 (a few samples of this study predate the infection). Cell type and time point are not known.

The chain employs TRBV29-1 and TRBJ2-7; a weak D match, TRBD1 (5 bases). Germline loops: CDR1 SQVTM, CDR2 ANQGSEA. Trimming left V 4 bases short and J 0 bases short, with 13 bases between. This CDR3 contains 14 residues. The CDR3 spells CSVVGVGRSYEQYF. CDR3 bases: TGCAGCGTTGTTGGTGTGGGGCGCTCCTACGAGCAGTACTTC.

This chain links TRBV18 with TRBJ1-6, with a tentative D call TRBD1 (6 bases). Germline CDR1 and CDR2: KGHSH and LQKENI. The CDR3 spans 14 residues. The V end was cut by 8 bases, the J end by 7 bases, with 15 bases between. The DNA for the CDR3 is TGTGCCAGCGAAAAAGACAGGCAGAATTCACCCCTCCACTTT. Its protein product is CASEKDRQNSPLHF. The whole variable domain, remainder taken from reference TRBV18 and TRBJ1-6, is NAGVMQNPRHLVRRRGQEARLRCSPMKGHSHVYWYRQLPEEGLKFMVYLQKENIIDESGMPKERFSAEFPKEGPSILRIQQVVRGDSAAYFCASEKDRQNSPLHFGNGTRLTVT.